A single sample gave rise to the 14 T cell receptor beta chains below, sequenced in a study of tumor-infiltrating lymphocytes in localized non-small cell lung cancer. The assay was immunoSEQ multiplex PCR, and TCRdb's table has in-frame clones only and misses some. This sample has some 12,000 clones, with approximately 86% found just once. The sample consisted of uninvolved lung tissue not adjacent to the tumor. The receptors stem from a human donor with non-small cell lung cancer.

This clone turned up a few times. The V gene is TRBV6-5, the J gene TRBJ1-1, with D unresolved. Trimming left V 0 bases short and J 1 base short, with 6 bases between. The CDR3 has 14 amino acids. Germline values: CDR1 MNHEY, CDR2 SVGAGI. CDR3 amino acids: CASSYSITNTEAFF. In DNA form, the CDR3 reads TGTGCCAGCAGTTACTCGATCACGAACACTGAAGCTTTCTTT.

The CDR3 nucleotides read TGTGCCACAAAGAGCTCCTATAATTCACCCCTCCACTTT. As protein: CATKSSYNSPLHF. This chain joins TRBV6-5 and TRBJ1-6; D not resolved. Germline CDR1 is MNHEY and CDR2 is SVGAGI. The CDR3 spans 13 residues. V gave up 10 bases and J gave up 0 bases, with 7 bases separating them.

The J gene is TRBJ2-7, the V gene TRBV21-1; the DNA was not compared with TRBD2, the D call given in the table. TRBV21-1 is noted as a pseudogene. The CDR3 runs 17 residues. CDR3 residues: CASSNPPTRSEVYEQYF. The CDR3 DNA reads as TGTGCCAGCAGCAACCCTCCGACTAGATCTGAAGTCTACGAGCAGTACTTC.

This chain connects TRBV9 to TRBJ2-5; D remains ambiguous. CDR1 and CDR2 (germline): SGDLS, YYNGEE. This CDR3 has 15 amino acids. V was cut by 0 bases and J by 4 bases, with 13 bases left in between. This chain's CDR3 is CASSVGTSTRETQYF. CDR3 in DNA: TGTGCCAGCAGCGTAGGTACTTCGACGCGAGAGACCCAGTACTTC.

The chain uses TRBV27 and TRBJ1-1, with D perhaps matching TRBD1 (5 bases). In germline, CDR1 is MNHEY, CDR2 SMNVEV (reference sequence). There are 14 residues in the CDR3. V was clipped by 4 bases and J by 0 bases, with 9 bases between them. The CDR3 protein is CASSSTGMNTEAFF. The CDR3 DNA is TGTGCCAGCAGTTCCACAGGAATGAACACTGAAGCTTTCTTT.

This chain joins TRBV19 and TRBJ2-2, with D tentatively TRBD2 (7 bases). The CDR3 contains 16 residues. Trimming took off 5 bases at V and 4 bases at J, with 17 bases between the two ends. Germline values: CDR1 LNHDA, CDR2 SQIVND (reference sequence). The CDR3 loop is CASSLRAGAVTGELFF. In DNA form, the CDR3 reads TGTGCCAGTAGTTTACGGGCGGGGGCCGTCACCGGGGAGCTGTTTTTT.

A few counts support this clone. The V gene is TRBV10-2, the J gene TRBJ2-7, with 10 bases matching TRBD1. The V gene's germline CDR1 is WSHSY and CDR2 SAAADI. V lost 7 bases, J lost 1 base, and 4 bases stayed unmatched. CDR3 length: 14 amino acids. In nucleotides, the CDR3 is TGCGCCAGCACGTGGACAGGGGGTTCCTACGAGCAGTACTTC. Protein: CASTWTGGSYEQYF.

J is TRBJ2-5 and V is TRBV5-1, with TRBD2 identical over 8 bases. Germline V gene lookup returns CDR1 SGHRS and CDR2 YFSETQ. This CDR3 has 16 residues. V shed 4 bases, J shed 5 bases, and the junction held 13 bases outside the gene matches. CDR3 residues: CASSPLTGGQRETQYF. DNA for the CDR3: TGCGCCAGCAGCCCCTTGACGGGGGGGCAACGGGAGACCCAGTACTTC.

The rearrangement joins TRBV6-1 to TRBJ1-1; D is possibly TRBD1 (5 bases). The CDR3 contains 14 residues. The ends were cut back, 7 bases at V and 3 bases at J, with 15 bases in the middle. Germline lookup yields CDR1 MNHNS and CDR2 SASEGT. In DNA, the CDR3 is TGTGCCAGCAAGAGGGGAAGTTTTGACACTGAAGCTTTCTTT. It encodes CASKRGSFDTEAFF.

This chain uses TRBV25-1 with TRBJ1-6, with D unresolved. Deletions cut 2 bases from V and 7 bases from J, with 6 bases between. Per germline, CDR1 MGHDK and CDR2 SYGVNS. The CDR3 is 13 amino acids. This CDR3 is CASSELENSPLHF. The CDR3 DNA sequence: TGTGCCAGCAGTGAACTGGAGAATTCACCCCTCCACTTT.

The V call is TRBV4-1, the J call TRBJ2-2; D perhaps matches TRBD2 (5 bases). V was shortened by 1 base and J by 5 bases, with 5 bases between the two germline ends. CDR3 length: 13 amino acids. Germline V gene data show CDR1 as MGHRA and CDR2 as YSYEKL. The CDR3 loop reads CASSQGRTGELFF. For the CDR3, the DNA is TGCGCCAGCAGCCAAGGGAGGACCGGGGAGCTGTTTTTT.

The chain links TRBV5-4 to TRBJ2-5; 9 positions agree with TRBD2. Germline lookup yields CDR1 SGHNT and CDR2 YYREEE (reference sequence). J was trimmed by 5 bases and V by 0 bases; bases with no gene match: 2. The CDR3 covers 14 residues. CDR3 in DNA: TGTGCCAGCAGCTTGGGGCTAGCGGGGGAGACCCAGTACTTC. Its protein is CASSLGLAGETQYF.

As DNA, the CDR3 is TGTGCCAGCCGAACCGGACAGACAACTAATGAAAAACTGTTTTTT. Translating gives CASRTGQTTNEKLFF. The V call is TRBV6-5, the J call TRBJ1-4; the D gene is possibly TRBD1 (6 bases). This CDR3 comprises 15 residues. The V gene's germline CDR1 is MNHEY and CDR2 SVGAGI. Trimming removed 8 bases from V and 0 bases from J, with 13 bases in between.

This clone showed up just once. The genes are TRBV19 and TRBJ1-5; 12 nucleotides align to TRBD1. The germline CDR1 and CDR2 sequences are LNHDA and SQIVND (reference sequence). The CDR3 sequence is 17 residues long. The J segment lost 6 bases and the V segment lost 3 bases, leaving 9 bases of the junction unmatched. The CDR3 coding sequence is TGTGCCAGTAGTATTCGTTGGGACAGGGGGCACCTTCAGCCCCAGCATTTT. Its protein product is CASSIRWDRGHLQPQHF. The variable domain in full, completed from reference TRBV19 and TRBJ1-5, reads DGGITQSPKYLFRKEGQNVTLSCEQNLNHDAMYWYRQDPGQGLRLIYYSQIVNDFQKGDIAEGYSVSREKKESFPLTVTSAQKNPTAFYLCASSIRWDRGHLQPQHFGDGTRLSIL.